This TCR beta chain was documented in a study of T cell changes during pregnancy in multiple sclerosis. Clones were sequenced by immunoSEQ multiplex PCR, and TCRdb holds only the in-frame ones, with some missing. Counted here are about 64,000 clones, about 96% occurring once; the ten biggest clones make up about 2.3%. V dropped 0 bases and J dropped 3; count of bases not matched to a gene: 7. Germline V CDR1 and CDR2: SGDLS, YYNGEE. The CDR3 spans 16 residues. In its sample, this clone was seen once. The same CDR3 also results from other DNA sequences found in this sample. The rearrangement links TRBV9 to TRBJ2-7, with 9 nucleotides matching TRBD2. The input for sequencing was CD8+ T cells from peripheral blood mononuclear cells, taken after pregnancy. This TCR derives from a female donor with multiple sclerosis, enrolled in a pregnancy study. DNA for the CDR3: TGTGCCAGCAGCGTAGAGCGGGAGGCCGCCTTCTACGAGCAGTACTTC. Translated: CASSVEREAAFYEQYF. The complete variable domain, with remaining parts taken from reference TRBV9 and TRBJ2-7, reads DSGVTQTPKHLITATGQRVTLRCSPRSGDLSVYWYQQSLDQGLQFLIQYYNGEERAKGNILERFSAQQFPDLHSELNLSSLELGDSALYFCASSVEREAAFYEQYFGPGTRLTVT.